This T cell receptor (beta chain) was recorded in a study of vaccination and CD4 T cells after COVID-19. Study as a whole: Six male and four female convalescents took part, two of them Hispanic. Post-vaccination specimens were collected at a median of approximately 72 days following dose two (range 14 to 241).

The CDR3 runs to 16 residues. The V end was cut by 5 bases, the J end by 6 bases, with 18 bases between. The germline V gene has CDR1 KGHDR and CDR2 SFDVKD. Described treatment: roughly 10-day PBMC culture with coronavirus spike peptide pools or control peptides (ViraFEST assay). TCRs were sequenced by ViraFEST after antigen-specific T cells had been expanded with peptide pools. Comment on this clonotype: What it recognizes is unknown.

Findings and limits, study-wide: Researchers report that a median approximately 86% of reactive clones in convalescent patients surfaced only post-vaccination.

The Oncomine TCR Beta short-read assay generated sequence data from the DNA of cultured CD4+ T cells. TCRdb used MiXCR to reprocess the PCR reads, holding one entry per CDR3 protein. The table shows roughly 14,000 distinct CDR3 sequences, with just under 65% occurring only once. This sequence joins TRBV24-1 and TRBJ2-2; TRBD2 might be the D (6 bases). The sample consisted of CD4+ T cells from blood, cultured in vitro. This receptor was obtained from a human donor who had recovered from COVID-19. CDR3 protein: CATSVRGRGEPGELFF. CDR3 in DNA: TGTGCCACCAGTGTTCGGGGTCGCGGGGAACCCGGGGAGCTGTTTTTT.